This TCR beta chain appears in the sequencing data of a study of blood T cells in healthy people across ages. General study findings and limits: From one million sequenced T cells, diversity estimates were lower bounds.

Through a sample-barcoded 5' primer and a J-beta primer mix, a second PCR was run for roughly 6 to 11 cycles. MiXCR was run by TCRdb on the 5' RACE reads, yielding one entry per CDR3 protein. The sample consists of more than 500,000 distinct CDR3 sequences, 27% of them appearing once. Donors were systemically healthy Caucasian individuals from Russia aged roughly 6 to 95 years. Isolated per sample were at least 6 million PBMCs. This clonotype was recorded a few times. What it recognizes is unknown. The TCR was taken from a woman in her 70s in good health. The sample comprised blood.

The CDR3 sequence is CSARDLTGYNEQFF. The CDR3 DNA reads as TGCAGTGCTAGAGATCTCACCGGGTACAATGAGCAGTTCTTC. The chain links TRBV20-1 to TRBJ2-1; D is undetermined. The CDR3 spans 14 residues. Deletions cut 0 bases from V and 4 bases from J, with 10 bases between. Germline V gene data show CDR1 as DFQATT and CDR2 as SNEGSKA (reference sequence).